The source of this T cell receptor (beta chain) is a study of T cells in Graves' hyperthyroidism and ophthalmopathy (dated by TCRdb to between 2019 and 2020). The study in broad terms: Peripheral blood samples were taken at the time of initial diagnosis, prior to any treatment. A discovery cohort of about 96 patients, about 40 with Graves' ophthalmopathy and 55 to 60 with stable Graves' hyperthyroidism, was used to find distinguishing TCR V-J signatures. Prospective prediction of ophthalmopathy was tested in an independent validation cohort of under 20 hyperthyroidism patients and 17 patients who later progressed to ophthalmopathy. The approximately 98 discovery patients were randomly divided into training and test sets at a 7:3 ratio. Thyroid tissue and blood T-cell repertoires from six or seven Graves' hyperthyroidism patients were also compared in the study. Once sampling was done, hyperthyroidism patients were given methimazole at a starting dose of 30 mg daily, whereas ophthalmopathy patients were given high-dose intravenous methylprednisolone. The paper describes TCR Vbeta CDR3 sequencing of some 130 peripheral blood samples, made up of under 50 ophthalmopathy patients, around 73 hyperthyroidism patients and 17 progressor patients. Broad study findings and their caveats: In validation, the model predicted progression to ophthalmopathy with roughly 70% sensitivity and 72.22% specificity, a median of approximately 6.5 months before onset. A model built on a 13 V-J signature distinguished ophthalmopathy from stable hyperthyroidism, reaching around 88% sensitivity and 81.08% specificity in cross-validation and 80%/75% in testing. Most expanded thyroid clonotypes (frequency above 0.001) were also detected in blood, suggesting blood repertoires may reflect thyroid immune responses. Sample size was not statistically predetermined, and blinding of investigators to group allocation was not performed.

This clonotype turned up a few times. Its antigen target is currently unknown. No much larger clonotype is one base removed from it; base qualities were not supplied. The germline V gene gives CDR1 as SGHAT and CDR2 as FQNNGV. Relative to germline, V is missing 5 bases and J is missing 5 bases, with 4 bases of the junction outside any gene match. The CDR3 numbers 15 residues from cysteine through phenylalanine. The kept DNA is CDR3 alone, 45 bases in frame from the first base. Amplification of TCR beta CDR3 regions was carried out from RNA transcripts. For the first round of RT-PCR on the TCR CDR3, the HTBI primer set was used together with the Qiagen OneStep RT-PCR kit. The libraries were constructed in a second round of multiplex PCR and then size-selected and purified. Libraries were sequenced paired-end with 100 bp reads on an Illumina HiSeq2000. The paper's processing steps were these. SOAPnuke was used to process the raw data, removing reads that contained adapters or uncalled bases, had a mean Phred below 15, or lacked an exact match to the constant primer or identifier. High-quality paired reads were merged with COPE v1.2.5, and unique nucleotide sequences were defined as clonotypes. MiTCR v1.1 was used to align the clonotypes against IMGT TRBV, TRBD and TRBJ reference segments. The analysis was restricted to V-J combinations with a frequency above 0.0001, which together covered 99% to 99.2% of the repertoires. The TCS score was defined as F50 (clonal expansion) divided by E x V (chaos), with BLOSUM62-based TCRdist calculated between CDR3 peptides within each V-J. Welch's t-statistics and random forest reduced fewer than 550 V-J features to about 13, which were used in a naive Bayes classifier (R e1071). TCRdb reworked the public reads: Q25 trimming with fastp, MiXCR clone assembly, productive beta chains retained. Rows merge per CDR3 protein into single entries with the most common DNA and genes. TCRdb's processing, not the authors', yielded these V and J calls. For this sample the table gives approximately 520,000 distinct CDR3 sequences, of which around 21% were detected only once. Of the sample, about 25% is held by the ten largest clones.

Stable Graves' hyperthyroidism was defined as the absence of progression to ophthalmopathy over 18 months of follow-up. The hyperthyroidism patients were between 18 and 65 years old and newly diagnosed, with a disease duration of less than 2 months. Patients with uncontrolled infections, other autoimmune diseases, pregnancy or lactation were excluded. Diagnoses were based on clinical symptoms, serum thyroxine and TRAb, thyroid ultrasound and orbital computed tomography. PBMCs were separated from 8 to 10 ml of fresh peripheral blood using Ficoll-Paque density gradient centrifugation. Total RNA was extracted using Trizol reagent, and RNA quality was assessed on an Agilent 2100 Bioanalyzer.

The sequence was collected from a man between 18 and 29 years old with Graves' hyperthyroidism. Sequenced material: blood. The rearrangement combines TRBV11-2 with TRBJ2-5; TRBD2 matches 14 bases in the middle. The DNA sequence reads TGTGCCAGCAGCCCGACTAGCGGGGGGGCCGAGACCCAGTACTTC. Translated, it gives CASSPTSGGAETQYF.